This T cell receptor beta chain was observed in a study of T cell repertoires in cytomegalovirus infection. V shed 6 bases and J 1 base; nucleotides not matched to a gene: 10. CDR3 length: 18 residues. TCRdb called the reads again in MiXCR, with one record for every CDR3 protein. The sample carries hundreds of thousands of distinct CDR3 sequences, roughly 24% recorded once. Sample: CD8+ T cells from PBMCs. This TCR derives from a human donor in good health (CMV status not recorded). Some clones in this sample may be carry-over from other donors' samples. This sequence joins TRBV12-3 or TRBV12-4 and TRBJ2-1, with 12 positions matching TRBD1. The CDR3 reads CASRPFGTGGKSYNEQFF. Here the CDR3 DNA reads TGTGCCAGCAGACCCTTCGGGACAGGGGGCAAATCCTACAATGAGCAGTTCTTC.